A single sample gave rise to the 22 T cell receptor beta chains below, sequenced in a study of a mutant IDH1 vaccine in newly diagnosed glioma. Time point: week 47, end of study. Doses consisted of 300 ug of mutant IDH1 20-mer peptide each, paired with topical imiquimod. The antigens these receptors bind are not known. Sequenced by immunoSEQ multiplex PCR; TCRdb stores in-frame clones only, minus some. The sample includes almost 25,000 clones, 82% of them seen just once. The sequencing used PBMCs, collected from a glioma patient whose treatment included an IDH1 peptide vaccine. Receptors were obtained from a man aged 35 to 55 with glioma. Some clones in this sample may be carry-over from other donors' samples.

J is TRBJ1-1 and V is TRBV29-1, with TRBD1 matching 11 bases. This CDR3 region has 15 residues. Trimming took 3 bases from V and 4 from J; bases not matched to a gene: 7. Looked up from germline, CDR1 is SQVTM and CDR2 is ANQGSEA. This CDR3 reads CSVDLAGTGGTEAFF. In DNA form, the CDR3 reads TGCAGCGTTGATTTAGCCGGGACAGGGGGCACTGAAGCTTTCTTT.

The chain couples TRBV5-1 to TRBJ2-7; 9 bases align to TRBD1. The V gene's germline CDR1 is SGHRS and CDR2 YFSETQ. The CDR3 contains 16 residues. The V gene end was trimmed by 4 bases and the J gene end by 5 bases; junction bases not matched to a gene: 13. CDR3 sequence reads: CASSRWTGASGNEQYF. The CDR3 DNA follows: TGCGCCAGCAGCCGATGGACAGGGGCAAGTGGCAACGAGCAGTACTTC.

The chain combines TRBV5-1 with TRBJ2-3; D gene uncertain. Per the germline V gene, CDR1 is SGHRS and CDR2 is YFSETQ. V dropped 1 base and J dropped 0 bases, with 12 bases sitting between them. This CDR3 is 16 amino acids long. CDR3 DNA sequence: TGCGCCAGCAGCTTGTTTGATATTTCTAGCACAGATACGCAGTATTTT. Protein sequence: CASSLFDISSTDTQYF.

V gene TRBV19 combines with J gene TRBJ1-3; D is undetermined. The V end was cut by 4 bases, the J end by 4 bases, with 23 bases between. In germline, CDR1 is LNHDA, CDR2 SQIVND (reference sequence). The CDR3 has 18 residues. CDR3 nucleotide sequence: TGTGCCAGTAGTACATCTAACATCGGGCCGGATAAAGGAAACACCATATATTTT. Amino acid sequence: CASSTSNIGPDKGNTIYF.

The CDR3 sequence is CASSLRDGGKLFF. DNA for the CDR3: TGTGCCAGCAGCTTACGGGACGGAGGAAAACTGTTTTTT. J is TRBJ1-4 and V is TRBV7-9; D is perhaps TRBD1 (5 bases). The CDR3 loop spans 13 amino acids. V was clipped by 2 bases and J by 10 bases, with 11 bases between them. CDR1 is SEHNR, CDR2 FQNEAQ, per germline (reference sequence).

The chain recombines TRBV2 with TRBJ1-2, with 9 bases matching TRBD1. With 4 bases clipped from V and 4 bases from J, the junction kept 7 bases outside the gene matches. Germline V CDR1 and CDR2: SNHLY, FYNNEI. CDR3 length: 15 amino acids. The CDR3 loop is CASSVLGQGTYGYTF. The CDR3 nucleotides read TGTGCCAGCAGTGTACTCGGACAGGGGACCTATGGCTACACCTTC.

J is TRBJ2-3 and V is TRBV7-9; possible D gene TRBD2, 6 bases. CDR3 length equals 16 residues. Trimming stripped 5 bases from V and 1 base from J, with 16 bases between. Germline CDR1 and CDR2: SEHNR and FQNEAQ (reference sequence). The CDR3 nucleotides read TGTGCCAGCAGCAACCGATGGGGGGACCGCACAGATACGCAGTATTTT. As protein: CASSNRWGDRTDTQYF.

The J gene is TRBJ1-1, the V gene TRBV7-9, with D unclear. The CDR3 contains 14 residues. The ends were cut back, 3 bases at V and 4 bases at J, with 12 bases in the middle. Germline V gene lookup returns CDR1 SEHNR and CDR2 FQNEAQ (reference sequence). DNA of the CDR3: TGTGCCAGCAGCTTTTCCGAAAGTAGCACTGAAGCTTTCTTT. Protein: CASSFSESSTEAFF.

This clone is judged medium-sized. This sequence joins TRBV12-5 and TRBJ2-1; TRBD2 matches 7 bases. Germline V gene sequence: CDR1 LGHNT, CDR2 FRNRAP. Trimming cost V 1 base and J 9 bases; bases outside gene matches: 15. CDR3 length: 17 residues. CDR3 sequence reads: CASGLERRAGPSSEQFF. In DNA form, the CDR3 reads TGTGCTAGTGGTTTGGAGAGAAGAGCGGGGCCCTCGAGTGAGCAGTTCTTC.

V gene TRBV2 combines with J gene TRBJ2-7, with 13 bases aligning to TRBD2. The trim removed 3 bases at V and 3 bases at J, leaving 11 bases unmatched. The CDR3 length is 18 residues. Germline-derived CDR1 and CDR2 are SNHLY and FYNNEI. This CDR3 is CASSDILFGTSGVYEQYF. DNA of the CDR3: TGTGCCAGCAGTGACATCCTATTTGGGACTAGCGGGGTCTACGAGCAGTACTTC.

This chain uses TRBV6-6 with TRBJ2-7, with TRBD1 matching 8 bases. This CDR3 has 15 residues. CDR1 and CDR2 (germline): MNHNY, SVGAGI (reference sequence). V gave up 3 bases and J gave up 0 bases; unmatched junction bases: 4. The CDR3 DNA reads TGTGCCAGCAGTTATGGGGACAGGAGCTCCTACGAGCAGTACTTC. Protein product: CASSYGDRSSYEQYF.

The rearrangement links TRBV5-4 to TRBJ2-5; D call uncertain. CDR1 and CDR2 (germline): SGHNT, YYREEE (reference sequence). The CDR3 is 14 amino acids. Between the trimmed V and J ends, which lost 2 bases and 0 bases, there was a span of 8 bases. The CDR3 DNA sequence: TGTGCCAGCAGCTTTGGTGGCGACCAAGAGACCCAGTACTTC. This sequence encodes CASSFGGDQETQYF.

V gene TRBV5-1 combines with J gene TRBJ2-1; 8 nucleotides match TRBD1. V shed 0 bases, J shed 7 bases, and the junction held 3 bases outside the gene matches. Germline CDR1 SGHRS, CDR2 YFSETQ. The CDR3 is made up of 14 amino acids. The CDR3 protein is CASSLGQGANEQFF. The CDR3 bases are TGCGCCAGCAGCTTGGGTCAGGGGGCTAATGAGCAGTTCTTC.

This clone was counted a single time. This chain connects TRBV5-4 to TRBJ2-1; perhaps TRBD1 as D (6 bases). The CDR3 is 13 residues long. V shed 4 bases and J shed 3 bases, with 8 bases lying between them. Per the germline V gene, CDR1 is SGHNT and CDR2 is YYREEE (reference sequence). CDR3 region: CASSLDSYNEQFF. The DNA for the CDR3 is TGTGCCAGCAGCCTGGACAGCTACAATGAGCAGTTCTTC.

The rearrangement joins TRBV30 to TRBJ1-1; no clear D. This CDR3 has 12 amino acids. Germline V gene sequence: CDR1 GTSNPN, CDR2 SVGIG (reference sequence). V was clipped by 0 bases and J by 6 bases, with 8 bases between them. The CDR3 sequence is CAWSVESAEAFF. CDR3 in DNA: TGTGCCTGGAGTGTCGAGAGCGCTGAAGCTTTCTTT.

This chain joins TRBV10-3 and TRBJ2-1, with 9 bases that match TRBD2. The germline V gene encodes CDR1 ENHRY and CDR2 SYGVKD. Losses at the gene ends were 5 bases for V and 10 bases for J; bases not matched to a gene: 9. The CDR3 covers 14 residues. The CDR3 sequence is CAISQGTSREEQFF. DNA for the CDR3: TGTGCCATCAGTCAGGGGACTAGCCGCGAGGAGCAGTTCTTC.

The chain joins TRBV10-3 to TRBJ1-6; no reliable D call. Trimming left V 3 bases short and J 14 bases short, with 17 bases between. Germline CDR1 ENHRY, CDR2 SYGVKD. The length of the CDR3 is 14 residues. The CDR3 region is CAISDPKSPEALHF. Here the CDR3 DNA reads TGTGCCATCAGTGACCCGAAATCCCCTGAGGCCCTCCACTTT.

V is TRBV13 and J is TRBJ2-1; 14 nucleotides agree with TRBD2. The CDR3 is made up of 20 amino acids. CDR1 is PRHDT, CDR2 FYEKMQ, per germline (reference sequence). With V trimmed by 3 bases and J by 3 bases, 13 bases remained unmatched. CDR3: CASSLDLRLAGGPNYNEQFF. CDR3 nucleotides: TGTGCCAGCAGCTTGGACCTTAGACTAGCGGGGGGGCCGAACTACAATGAGCAGTTCTTC.

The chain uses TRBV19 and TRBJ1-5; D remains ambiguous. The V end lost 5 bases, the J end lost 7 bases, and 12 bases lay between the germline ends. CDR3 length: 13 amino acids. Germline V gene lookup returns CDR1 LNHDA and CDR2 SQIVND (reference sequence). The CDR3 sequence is CASSGWERQPQHF. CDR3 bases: TGTGCCAGTAGTGGGTGGGAACGACAGCCCCAGCATTTT.

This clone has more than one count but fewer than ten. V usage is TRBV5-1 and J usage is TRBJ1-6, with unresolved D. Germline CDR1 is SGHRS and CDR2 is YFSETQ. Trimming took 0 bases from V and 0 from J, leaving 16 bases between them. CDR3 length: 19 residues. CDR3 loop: CASSLALGTDFSYNSPLHF. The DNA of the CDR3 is TGCGCCAGCAGCTTGGCCTTGGGAACGGACTTCTCCTATAATTCACCCCTCCACTTT.

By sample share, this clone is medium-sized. This chain's CDR3 is CASSPGSWGNTEAFF. CDR3 nucleotide sequence: TGTGCCAGCAGCCCCGGGTCCTGGGGCAACACTGAAGCTTTCTTT. The chain carries TRBV6-5 and TRBJ1-1; a weak D match, TRBD1 (5 bases). The V gene's germline CDR1 is MNHEY and CDR2 SVGAGI. There are 15 residues in the CDR3. V was shortened by 6 bases and J by 2 bases, with 16 bases between the two germline ends.

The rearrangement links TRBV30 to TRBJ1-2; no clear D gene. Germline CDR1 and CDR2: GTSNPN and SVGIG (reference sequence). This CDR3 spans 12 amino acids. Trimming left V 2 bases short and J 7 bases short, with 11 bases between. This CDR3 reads CAWSPHEAGYTF. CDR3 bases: TGTGCCTGGAGTCCCCATGAGGCTGGCTACACCTTC.